The 12 T cell receptor beta chains in this list originate from one sample, sequenced in a study of T cell clusters in autoimmune cytopenias. Multiplex touch-down PCR amplified TRB using TRB-A and TRB-B pools in one tube. TCRdb re-called the multiplex PCR reads and catalogs CDR3 proteins one per entry, DNA excluded. In all, the sample yields a few thousand distinct CDR3 sequences. TRB amplification used around 270 ng of peripheral blood genomic DNA. The sample was also reused in another study, on T cell repertoires in aging, cancer and after chemotherapy.

Material for sequencing was peripheral blood. These receptors came from a human donor in good health.

The chain recombines TRBV6-5 with TRBJ1-6; TCRdb designates TRBD1, a call that cannot be tested without DNA. CDR1 is MNHEY and CDR2 is SVGAGI in the germline V gene. The CDR3 runs 15 residues. CDR3 in amino acids: CASSAQGPHNSPLHF.

The chain links TRBV18 to TRBJ2-2. The CDR3 runs to 16 residues. Germline CDR1 KGHSH, CDR2 LQKENI. This chain's CDR3 is CASSPPAGGHTGELFF.

The CDR3 loop is CASSPQGGEQFF. The chain couples TRBV27 to TRBJ2-1; the TCRdb call, TRBD1, lacks DNA for checking. The CDR3 runs 12 residues. Germline loops: CDR1 MNHEY, CDR2 SMNVEV (reference sequence).

The genes are TRBV6-2 or TRBV6-3 and TRBJ1-2. The germline gives CDR1 MNHEY, CDR2 SVGEGT. The CDR3 spans 14 residues. This CDR3 is CASRSAGYHYGYTF.

V gene TRBV6-5 combines with J gene TRBJ1-2. Germline V gene sequence: CDR1 MNHEY, CDR2 SVGAGI. The CDR3 is 14 amino acids. The CDR3 sequence is CASSYSGQLYGYTF.

The V gene is TRBV19, the J gene TRBJ2-1; lacking DNA, the TRBD2 call made by TCRdb goes unchecked. The CDR3 has 16 residues. The germline CDR1 and CDR2 sequences are LNHDA and SQIVND (reference sequence). Here the CDR3 reads CASSIDRLAGADEQFF. The entire variable domain, with the rest obtained from reference TRBV19 and TRBJ2-1, is as follows: DGGITQSPKYLFRKEGQNVTLSCEQNLNHDAMYWYRQDPGQGLRLIYYSQIVNDFQKGDIAEGYSVSREKKESFPLTVTSAQKNPTAFYLCASSIDRLAGADEQFFGPGTRLTVL.

Measured by frequency, this clonotype is medium-sized (0.01 to 0.1%). This rearrangement joins TRBV11-1 to TRBJ2-2. CDR1 SGHAT and CDR2 FQDESV come from the germline V gene (reference sequence). CDR3 size: 13 residues. The CDR3 here is CASSLGRAGELFF.

The chain joins TRBV5-4 to TRBJ1-2; the D call from TCRdb, TRBD1, cannot be confirmed without DNA. Germline V gene data show CDR1 as SGHNT and CDR2 as YYREEE (reference sequence). This CDR3 has 12 amino acids. The CDR3 here is CASQGSGRGYTF.

This chain uses TRBV27 with TRBJ1-2; TCRdb calls TRBD1, which cannot be checked without DNA. CDR3 length: 14 residues. Germline-derived CDR1 and CDR2 are MNHEY and SMNVEV (reference sequence). CDR3 sequence: CASSSLDRIHGYTF.

The genes are TRBV20-1 and TRBJ2-1; TCRdb calls TRBD2, which cannot be checked without DNA. From germline, CDR1 is DFQATT and CDR2 SNEGSKA (reference sequence). The CDR3 runs 18 residues. CDR3 protein: CSARDYQTSSGAYNEQFF.

The genes are TRBV11-1 and TRBJ2-2; TCRdb's D call, TRBD2, is unchecked because there is no DNA. Germline CDR1 reads SGHAT; CDR2 reads FQDESV (reference sequence). The CDR3 length is 15 residues. The CDR3 loop reads CASRIGLAGTGELFF.

The CDR3 protein is CASSQVQSNYGYTF. V and J are TRBV5-6 and TRBJ1-2. The CDR3 runs 14 residues. CDR1 and CDR2 (germline): SGHDT, YYEEEE.